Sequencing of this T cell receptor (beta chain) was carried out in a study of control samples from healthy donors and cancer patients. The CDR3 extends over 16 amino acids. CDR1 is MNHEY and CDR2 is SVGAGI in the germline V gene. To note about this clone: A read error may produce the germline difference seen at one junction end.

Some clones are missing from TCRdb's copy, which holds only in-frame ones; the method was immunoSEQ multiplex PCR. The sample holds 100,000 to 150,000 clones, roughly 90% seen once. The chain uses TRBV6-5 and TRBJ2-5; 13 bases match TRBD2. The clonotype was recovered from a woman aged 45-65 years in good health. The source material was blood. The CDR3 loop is CASSYGTSGDQETQYF. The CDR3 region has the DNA TGTGCCAGCAGTTACGGGACTAGCGGGGACCAGGAGACCCAGTACTTC.